This T cell receptor beta chain was sequenced during a study of T cells in Graves' hyperthyroidism and ophthalmopathy. TCR beta CDR3 regions were amplified from RNA transcripts. The HTBI set primed first-round TCR CDR3 RT-PCR. One entry per CDR3 protein, called by TCRdb with MiXCR from the multiplex PCR reads. The table lists fewer than 900,000 distinct CDR3 sequences, about 17% of them singletons. This CDR3 comprises 12 residues. Germline V gives CDR1 SNHLY, CDR2 FYNNEI. The sequenced sample was blood. The TCR sequence derives from a man younger than 35 with Graves' hyperthyroidism. This chain uses TRBV2 with TRBJ2-2; D not certain. DNA of the CDR3: TGTGTGTGGAAAACGAACACCGGGGAGCTGTTTTTT. Translating gives CVWKTNTGELFF.